These 15 T cell receptor beta chains originate from one sample sequenced in a study of T cells in Graves' hyperthyroidism and ophthalmopathy (dated by TCRdb to the late 2010s). The library was obtained by multiplex PCR. The sequencer listed for this sample is Illumina HiSeq 2000. TCR beta CDR3 regions were amplified from RNA transcripts. The first round of RT-PCR for the TCR CDR3 was performed with the HTBI primer set and the Qiagen OneStep RT-PCR kit. The public sequencing data were trimmed at Q25 with fastp and processed into clonotypes with MiXCR by TCRdb, which kept only in-frame beta chains. Rows are unified per CDR3 protein, each entry keeping the most common DNA and genes. For this sample there are roughly 170,000 distinct CDR3 sequences; about 17% appear just once. Of the sample, about 31% falls within the top ten clones. The sequenced material came from blood. Receptor source: a woman in her forties or fifties with Graves' hyperthyroidism.

The rearrangement uses TRBV19 and TRBJ1-1; D possibly corresponds to TRBD1 (6 bases). The germline gives CDR1 LNHDA, CDR2 SQIVND (reference sequence). There are 12 residues in the CDR3. V gave up 7 bases and J gave up 3 bases, with 9 bases separating them. CDR3 coding DNA: TGTGCCAGTATACAGGGATACACTGAAGCTTTCTTT. Translation gives CASIQGYTEAFF.

The chain recombines TRBV11-3 with TRBJ2-2; 10 bases align to TRBD1. The CDR3 loop spans 18 amino acids. V gave up 0 bases and J gave up 5 bases; unmatched junction bases: 9. CDR1 SGHNT and CDR2 YENEEA come from the germline V gene. This CDR3 reads CASSLETSGTGVTGELFF. The CDR3 DNA reads TGTGCCAGCAGCTTAGAGACCTCCGGGACAGGGGTAACCGGGGAGCTGTTTTTT.

Many counts were recorded for this clonotype. This chain joins TRBV6-1 and TRBJ2-5, with D unresolved. The V end was cut by 6 bases, the J end by 4 bases, with 9 bases between. The V gene's germline CDR1 is MNHNS and CDR2 SASEGT. The CDR3 covers 12 residues. This chain's CDR3 is CASSSPRETQYF. CDR3 DNA: TGTGCCAGCAGCTCCCCTAGAGAGACCCAGTACTTC.

Many counts were recorded for this clonotype. The rearrangement uses TRBV12-3 or TRBV12-4 and TRBJ1-2; 9 bases map to TRBD1. The CDR3 spans 15 residues. V lost 3 bases to trimming and J lost 5 bases; unmatched junction nucleotides: 7. The CDR3 DNA reads TGTGCCAGCAGTTTCGGACAGGGGACGGGGTATGGCTACACCTTC. Residues: CASSFGQGTGYGYTF.

This clonotype was seen at least ten times. The chain recombines TRBV6-1 with TRBJ2-3; 10 positions match TRBD2. Germline V CDR1 and CDR2: MNHNS, SASEGT. The CDR3 runs to 14 residues. V gave up 7 bases and J gave up 3 bases; unmatched junction bases: 4. The CDR3 DNA sequence: TGTGCCAGCACCCCGGGACTAGCGACAGATACGCAGTATTTT. Encoded protein: CASTPGLATDTQYF.

This clonotype appeared many times. The chain has TRBV28 and TRBJ2-7; maybe TRBD2 (5 bases). This CDR3 is 14 amino acids long. Germline CDR1 is MDHEN and CDR2 is SYDVKM. V was shortened by 4 bases and J by 5 bases, with 15 bases between the two germline ends. CDR3 in amino acids: CASSWRRGPNEQYF. In DNA form, the CDR3 reads TGTGCCAGCAGTTGGAGAAGAGGGCCCAACGAGCAGTACTTC. Complete variable domain (other parts from reference TRBV28 and TRBJ2-7): DVKVTQSSRYLVKRTGEKVFLECVQDMDHENMFWYRQDPGLGLRLIYFSYDVKMKEKGDIPEGYSVSREKKERFSLILESASTNQTSMYLCASSWRRGPNEQYFGPGTRLTVT.

This clonotype was counted ten times or more. The chain is built from TRBV5-1 and TRBJ2-7; TRBD1 agrees at 9 bases. The CDR3 is made up of 16 amino acids. Germline V CDR1 and CDR2: SGHRS, YFSETQ. V gave up 4 bases and J gave up 5 bases; unmatched junction bases: 13. This CDR3 reads CASSGPQGAFGDEQYF. The CDR3 region has the DNA TGCGCCAGCAGCGGACCACAGGGGGCCTTCGGGGACGAGCAGTACTTC.

This clonotype showed up many times. The CDR3 spells CASSFVIGGEQFF. Written as DNA, the CDR3 is TGTGCCAGCAGCTTCGTAATCGGGGGTGAGCAGTTCTTC. V and J are TRBV7-2 and TRBJ2-1, with a possible D match to TRBD2 (6 bases). The length of the CDR3 is 13 residues. Trimming took 3 bases from V and 9 from J, leaving 12 bases between them. Germline-derived CDR1 and CDR2 are SGHTA and FQGNSA.

The chain recombines TRBV4-1 with TRBJ2-7; weak D call: TRBD2 (5 bases). Trimming removed 1 base from V and 0 bases from J, with 25 bases in between. Germline-derived CDR1 and CDR2 are MGHRA and YSYEKL. This CDR3 is 20 amino acids long. This CDR3 is CASSQAPNERARLSSYEQYF. The CDR3 DNA follows: TGCGCCAGCAGCCAAGCCCCGAATGAGAGGGCCAGGCTAAGCTCCTACGAGCAGTACTTC.

This clonotype was counted ten times or more. This chain connects TRBV12-3 or TRBV12-4 to TRBJ2-3, with D hard to call. The length of the CDR3 is 13 residues. V lost 7 bases and J lost 7, with 15 bases in between. CDR3 loop: CASTTPVGYTQYF. CDR3 in DNA: TGTGCCAGCACCACTCCTGTCGGTTATACGCAGTATTTT.

As to this clonotype: This may stem from a read error, because a much larger clone lies one nucleotide away. The V gene is TRBV5-6, the J gene TRBJ2-7; 8 nucleotides line up with TRBD1. The CDR3 is 15 residues long. Trimming removed 7 bases from V and 7 bases from J; junction bases left unmatched: 16. Germline CDR1 is SGHDT and CDR2 is YYEEEE. In DNA, the CDR3 is TGTGCCAGCTTCCCCCAGGGGGCCTTTCGGGGAGAGCAGTACTTC. Amino acids: CASFPQGAFRGEQYF.

V gene TRBV5-4 combines with J gene TRBJ2-3; 10 positions match TRBD2. The V gene end was trimmed by 0 bases and the J gene end by 4 bases; junction bases not matched to a gene: 2. The CDR3 totals 15 residues. CDR1 and CDR2 from the germline V gene are SGHNT and YYREEE (reference sequence). The CDR3 DNA follows: TGTGCCAGCAGCTTGGCTAGCGGGAGCCCAGATACGCAGTATTTT. The encoded protein is CASSLASGSPDTQYF.

This clonotype was detected many times. The V and J genes are TRBV20-1 and TRBJ1-2; D not resolved. The V and J ends lost 0 bases and 8 bases respectively, with 13 bases between them. Germline V CDR1 and CDR2: DFQATT, SNEGSKA (reference sequence). This CDR3 spans 13 amino acids. The CDR3 spells CSAREPEGSGYTF. DNA for the CDR3: TGCAGTGCTAGAGAGCCAGAGGGAAGCGGCTACACCTTC.

The sample holds many counts of this clonotype. The chain links TRBV7-9 to TRBJ1-1; D is unresolved. This CDR3 is 14 amino acids long. Trimming removed 5 bases from V and 0 bases from J, with 10 bases in between. Germline V lookup: CDR1 SEHNR, CDR2 FQNEAQ (reference sequence). The CDR3 DNA sequence: TGTGCCAGCAGCCAAATGGGGATGAACACTGAAGCTTTCTTT. It codes for CASSQMGMNTEAFF. Filled out from reference TRBV7-9 and TRBJ1-1, the complete variable domain reads DTGVSQNPRHKITKRGQNVTFRCDPISEHNRLYWYRQTLGQGPEFLTYFQNEAQLEKSRLLSDRFSAERPKGSFSTLEIQRTEQGDSAMYLCASSQMGMNTEAFFGQGTRLTVV.

This clonotype was counted many times. The rearrangement links TRBV24-1 to TRBJ2-6; D gene uncertain. V was clipped by 5 bases and J by 1 base, with 26 bases between them. The germline V gene encodes CDR1 KGHDR and CDR2 SFDVKD. This CDR3 contains 21 residues. The CDR3: CATSGRSPGPLKGSGANVLTF. The CDR3 region has the DNA TGTGCCACCAGTGGTCGCTCCCCGGGCCCCCTCAAGGGTTCTGGGGCCAACGTCCTGACTTTC.